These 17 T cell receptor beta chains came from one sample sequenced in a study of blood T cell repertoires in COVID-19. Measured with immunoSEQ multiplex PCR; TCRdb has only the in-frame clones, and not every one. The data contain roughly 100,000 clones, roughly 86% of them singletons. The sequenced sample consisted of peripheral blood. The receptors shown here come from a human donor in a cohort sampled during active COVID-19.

The CDR3 DNA sequence: TGTGCCAGCAGCCAAGGGGCCACCGGCTCTGGAAACACCATATATTTT. It yields the protein CASSQGATGSGNTIYF. This chain links TRBV4-2 with TRBJ1-3; no definite D call. Per the germline V gene, CDR1 is LGHNA and CDR2 is YNFKEQ. The CDR3 has 16 residues. The ends were cut back, 1 base at V and 0 bases at J, with 10 bases in the middle.

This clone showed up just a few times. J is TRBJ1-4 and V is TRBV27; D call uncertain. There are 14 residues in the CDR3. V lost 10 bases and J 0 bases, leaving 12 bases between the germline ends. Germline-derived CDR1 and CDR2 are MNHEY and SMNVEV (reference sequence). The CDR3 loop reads CATARGATNEKLFF. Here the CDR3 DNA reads TGTGCCACCGCTCGGGGAGCAACTAATGAAAAACTGTTTTTT.

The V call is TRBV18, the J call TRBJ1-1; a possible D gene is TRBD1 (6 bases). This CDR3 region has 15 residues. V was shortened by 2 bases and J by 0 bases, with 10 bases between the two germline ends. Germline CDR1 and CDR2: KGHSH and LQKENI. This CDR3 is CASSPGGRMNTEAFF. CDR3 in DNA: TGTGCCAGCTCACCAGGGGGCCGGATGAACACTGAAGCTTTCTTT.

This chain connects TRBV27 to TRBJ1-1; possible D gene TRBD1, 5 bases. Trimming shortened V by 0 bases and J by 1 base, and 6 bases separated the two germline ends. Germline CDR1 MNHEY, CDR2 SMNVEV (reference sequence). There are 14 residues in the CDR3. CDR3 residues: CASSLSDTNTEAFF. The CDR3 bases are TGTGCCAGCAGTTTATCGGACACGAACACTGAAGCTTTCTTT.

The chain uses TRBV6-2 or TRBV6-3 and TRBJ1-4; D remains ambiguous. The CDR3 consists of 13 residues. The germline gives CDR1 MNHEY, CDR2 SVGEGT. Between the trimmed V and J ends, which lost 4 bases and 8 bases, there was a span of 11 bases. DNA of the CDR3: TGTGCCAGCAGTTCCCGAGAACGAGAAAAACTGTTTTTT. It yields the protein CASSSREREKLFF.

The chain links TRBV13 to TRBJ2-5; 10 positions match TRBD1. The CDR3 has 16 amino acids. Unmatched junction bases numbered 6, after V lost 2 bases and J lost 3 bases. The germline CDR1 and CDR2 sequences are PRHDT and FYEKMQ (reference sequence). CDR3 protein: CASSLRDRGLKETQYF. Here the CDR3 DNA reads TGTGCCAGCAGCTTAAGGGACAGGGGATTAAAAGAGACCCAGTACTTC.

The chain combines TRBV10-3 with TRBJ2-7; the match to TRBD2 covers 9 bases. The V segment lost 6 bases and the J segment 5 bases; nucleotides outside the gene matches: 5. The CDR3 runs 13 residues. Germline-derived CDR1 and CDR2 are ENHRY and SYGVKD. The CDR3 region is CAIRLASGNEQYF. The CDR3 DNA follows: TGTGCCATCAGGCTTGCTAGCGGGAACGAGCAGTACTTC.

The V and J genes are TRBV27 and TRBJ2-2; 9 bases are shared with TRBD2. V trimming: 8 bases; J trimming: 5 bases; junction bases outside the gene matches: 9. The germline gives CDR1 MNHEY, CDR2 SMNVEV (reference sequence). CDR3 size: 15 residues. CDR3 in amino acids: CASAPGLAGTGELFF. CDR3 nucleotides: TGTGCCAGCGCCCCGGGACTAGCCGGGACCGGGGAGCTGTTTTTT.

The DNA for the CDR3 is TGTGCCAGCAGTTTACCTGGACAGGCGTATGGCTACACCTTC. Its translation is CASSLPGQAYGYTF. The chain links TRBV28 to TRBJ1-2, with TRBD1 matching 7 bases. With V trimmed by 2 bases and J by 5 bases, 5 bases remained unmatched. Germline CDR1 MDHEN, CDR2 SYDVKM. This CDR3 has 14 amino acids.

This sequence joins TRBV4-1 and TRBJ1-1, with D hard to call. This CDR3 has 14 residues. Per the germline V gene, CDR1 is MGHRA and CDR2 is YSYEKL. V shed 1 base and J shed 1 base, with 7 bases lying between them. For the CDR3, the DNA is TGCGCCAGCAGCCAAGCGGTATGGAACACTGAAGCTTTCTTT. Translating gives CASSQAVWNTEAFF.

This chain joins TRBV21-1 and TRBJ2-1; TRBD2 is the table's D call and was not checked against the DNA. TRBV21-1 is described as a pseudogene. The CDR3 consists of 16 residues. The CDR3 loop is CASSKAILGGYNEQFF. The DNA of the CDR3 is TGTGCCAGCAGCAAAGCGATACTAGGAGGTTACAATGAGCAGTTCTTC.

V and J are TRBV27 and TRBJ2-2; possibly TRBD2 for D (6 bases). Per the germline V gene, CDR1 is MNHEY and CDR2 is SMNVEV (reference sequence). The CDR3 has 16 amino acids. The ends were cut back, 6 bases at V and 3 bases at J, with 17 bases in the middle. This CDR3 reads CASRPSTGLYTGELFF. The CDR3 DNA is TGTGCCAGCAGACCCAGCACGGGACTCTACACCGGGGAGCTGTTTTTT.

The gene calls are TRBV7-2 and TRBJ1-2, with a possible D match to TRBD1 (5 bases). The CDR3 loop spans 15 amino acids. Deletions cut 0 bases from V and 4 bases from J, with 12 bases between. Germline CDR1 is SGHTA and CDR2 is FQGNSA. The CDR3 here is CASSLALGAVYGYTF. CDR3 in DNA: TGTGCCAGCAGCTTAGCGTTAGGGGCGGTCTATGGCTACACCTTC. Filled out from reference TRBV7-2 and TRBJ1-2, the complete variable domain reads GAGVSQSPSNKVTEKGKDVELRCDPISGHTALYWYRQSLGQGLEFLIYFQGNSAPDKSGLPSDRFSAERTGGSVSTLTIQRTQQEDSAVYLCASSLALGAVYGYTFGSGTRLTVV.

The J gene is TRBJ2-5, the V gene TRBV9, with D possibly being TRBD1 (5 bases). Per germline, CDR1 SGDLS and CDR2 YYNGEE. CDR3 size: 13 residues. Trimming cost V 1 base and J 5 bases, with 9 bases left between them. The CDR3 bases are TGTGCCAGCAGCGTATTCCCAGGGGAGACCCAGTACTTC. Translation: CASSVFPGETQYF. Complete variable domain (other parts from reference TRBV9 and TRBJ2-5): DSGVTQTPKHLITATGQRVTLRCSPRSGDLSVYWYQQSLDQGLQFLIQYYNGEERAKGNILERFSAQQFPDLHSELNLSSLELGDSALYFCASSVFPGETQYFGPGTRLLVL.

The CDR3 here is CASSHLTGGPTEAFF. As DNA, the CDR3 is TGCGCCAGCAGCCACCTTACAGGGGGCCCAACTGAAGCTTTCTTT. V is TRBV4-1 and J is TRBJ1-1; 9 nucleotides agree with TRBD1. After removal of 3 bases from V and 5 bases from J, the junction contained 7 bases not matched to a gene. The CDR3 has 15 residues. Per germline, CDR1 MGHRA and CDR2 YSYEKL.

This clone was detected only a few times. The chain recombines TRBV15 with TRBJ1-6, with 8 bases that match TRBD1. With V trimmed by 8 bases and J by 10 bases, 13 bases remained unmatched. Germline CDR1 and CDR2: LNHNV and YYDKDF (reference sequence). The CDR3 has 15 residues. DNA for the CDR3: TGTGCCACCCGTTCCCCGGGACAGGTAATGTCACCCCTCCACTTT. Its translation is CATRSPGQVMSPLHF.

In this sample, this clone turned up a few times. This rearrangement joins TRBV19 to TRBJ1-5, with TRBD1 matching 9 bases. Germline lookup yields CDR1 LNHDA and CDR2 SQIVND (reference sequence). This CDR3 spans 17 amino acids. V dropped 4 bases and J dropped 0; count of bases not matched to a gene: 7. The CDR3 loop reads CASSTGQGRISNQPQHF. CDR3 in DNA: TGTGCCAGTAGTACCGGACAGGGGCGGATTAGCAATCAGCCCCAGCATTTT. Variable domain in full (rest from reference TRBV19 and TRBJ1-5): DGGITQSPKYLFRKEGQNVTLSCEQNLNHDAMYWYRQDPGQGLRLIYYSQIVNDFQKGDIAEGYSVSREKKESFPLTVTSAQKNPTAFYLCASSTGQGRISNQPQHFGDGTRLSIL.